This is a list of T cell receptor beta chains from one sample in a study of shared clonotypes between healthy human individuals. The method was immunoSEQ multiplex PCR; TCRdb's version includes in-frame clones alone and lacks a portion of them. Among 1.5 million to 2.5 million clones, over 85% were seen once, and the ten largest hold 1% to 1.5%. Sequences were obtained from naive CD8+ T cells sorted from blood. The receptors were gathered from a man younger than 35 in good health. CDR3s include the opening cysteine and the closing phenylalanine or tryptophan. The order of the fields is CDR3 protein, CDR3 DNA, J gene, V gene, D gene, clone size. A D gene is named only where the DNA matches it firmly. Clone size is not always given. Where it is, it says once, few, many or a class for expanded clones.

CASSRTGGSEGSPLHF,TGTGCCAGCAGTCGGACAGGGGGCTCGGAGGGATCACCCCTCCACTTT,TRBJ1-6,TRBV2,TRBD1,.
CASSPSGSGSYEQYF,TGTGCCAGCAGCCCCTCGGGTAGCGGGAGTTACGAGCAGTACTTC,TRBJ2-7,TRBV9,TRBD2,.
CASSPPGPYDTGELFF,TGTGCCAGCAGCCCCCCAGGGCCGTACGACACCGGGGAGCTGTTTTTT,TRBJ2-2,TRBV7-9,.,once
CAGGDREAFF,TGTGCCGGGGGGGATCGTGAAGCTTTCTTT,TRBJ1-1,TRBV7-9,.,.
CASSESWGYQPQHF,TGTGCCAGCAGTGAAAGTTGGGGTTATCAGCCCCAGCATTTT,TRBJ1-5,TRBV6-1,.,.
CASSLLIKAYEQYF,TGTGCCAGCAGTTTATTGATTAAGGCCTACGAGCAGTACTTC,TRBJ2-7,TRBV28,.,.
CASSQFFGSSYEQYF,TGTGCCAGCAGCCAATTTTTCGGGAGCTCCTACGAGCAGTACTTC,TRBJ2-7,TRBV14,.,.
CASSFEYSYEQYF,TGTGCCAGCAGCTTCGAGTACTCCTACGAGCAGTACTTC,TRBJ2-7,TRBV7-8,.,.
CASSAPSAAGTQYF,TGTGCCAGCAGCGCCCCCTCCGCCGCCGGGACCCAGTACTTC,TRBJ2-5,TRBV11-2,.,.
CASSSPIIDAQYF,TGTGCCAGCAGCTCCCCCATTATAGATGCGCAGTATTTT,TRBJ2-3,TRBV7-9,.,.
CASSPGTAFRSTEAFF,TGCGCCAGCAGCCCGGGGACGGCTTTTAGGAGCACTGAAGCTTTCTTT,TRBJ1-1,TRBV4-1,.,.
CAISEPGQGGSPLHF,TGTGCCATCAGTGAGCCGGGACAGGGGGGTTCACCCCTCCACTTT,TRBJ1-6,TRBV10-3,TRBD1,.
CASSDSPYTEAFF,TGTGCCAGCAGCGACAGCCCTTACACTGAAGCTTTCTTT,TRBJ1-1,TRBV6-1,.,.
CAWSVLGGNEAFF,TGTGCCTGGAGTGTACTCGGGGGAAACGAAGCTTTCTTT,TRBJ1-1,TRBV30,.,.
CASSLSGAGAVREQYF,TGTGCCAGCAGTTTATCTGGCGCGGGAGCTGTCCGCGAGCAGTACTTC,TRBJ2-7,TRBV27,TRBD2,.
CASSSDQGENTEAFF,TGTGCCAGCAGTTCTGACCAGGGGGAGAACACTGAAGCTTTCTTT,TRBJ1-1,TRBV28,TRBD1,.
CASSLDRLELADYNEQFF,TGTGCCAGCAGCTTAGATCGGCTGGAGCTAGCCGACTACAATGAGCAGTTCTTC,TRBJ2-1,TRBV11-2,.,.
CASSLGDSNQPQHF,TGTGCCAGCAGTTTAGGGGACAGCAATCAGCCCCAGCATTTT,TRBJ1-5,TRBV28,.,once
CASGGPNNEQFF,TGTGCCAGTGGGGGGCCTAACAATGAGCAGTTCTTC,TRBJ2-1,TRBV28,.,.
CASRILGGGEQFF,TGTGCCAGCAGGATTCTAGGAGGCGGGGAGCAGTTCTTC,TRBJ2-1,TRBV27,.,.
CASRTAGFSEQFF,TGTGCCAGCAGGACTGCAGGGTTCAGTGAGCAGTTCTTC,TRBJ2-1,TRBV5-6,.,.